This T cell receptor beta chain was sequenced during a study of T cells after yellow fever vaccination. Study-level results: Among primary-vaccination clones, most reappeared after the booster, at roughly 96% for CD4 and around 91% for CD8.

The table lists this clonotype with a few counts. Its target is unknown. Universal primer sites and UMIs were introduced during 5'RACE template-switching synthesis of TCR cDNA. TCRdb passed the 5' RACE reads through MiXCR, listing each CDR3 protein once. The sample shows 620,000 or so distinct CDR3 sequences, more than 9% of them seen only once. The sample consisted of PBMCs, taken on the day of the yellow fever booster vaccination. The clonotype was recovered from a man aged 25-45 years who received the YFV17D yellow fever vaccine.

The CDR3 here is CASSLGLDRLSSYNEQFF. CDR3 bases: TGCGCCAGCAGCTTAGGATTGGACAGGCTAAGCTCCTACAATGAGCAGTTCTTC. V usage is TRBV5-1 and J usage is TRBJ2-1, with 7 bases matching TRBD1. Losses at the gene ends were 2 bases for V and 0 bases for J; bases not matched to a gene: 11. The CDR3 is made up of 18 amino acids. CDR1 SGHRS and CDR2 YFSETQ come from the germline V gene.